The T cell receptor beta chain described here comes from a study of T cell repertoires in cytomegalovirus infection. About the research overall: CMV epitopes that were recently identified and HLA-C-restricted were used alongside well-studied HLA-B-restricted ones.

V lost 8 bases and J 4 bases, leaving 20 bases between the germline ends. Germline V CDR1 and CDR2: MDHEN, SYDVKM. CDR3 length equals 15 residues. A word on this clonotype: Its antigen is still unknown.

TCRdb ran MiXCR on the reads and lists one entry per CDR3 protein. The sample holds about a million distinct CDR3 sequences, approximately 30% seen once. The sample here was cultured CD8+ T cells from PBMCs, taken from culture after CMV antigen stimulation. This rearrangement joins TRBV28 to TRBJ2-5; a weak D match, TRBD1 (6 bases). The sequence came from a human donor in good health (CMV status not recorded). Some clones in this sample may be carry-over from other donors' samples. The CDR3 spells CASPPPQGSRETQYF. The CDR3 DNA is TGTGCCAGCCCCCCACCCCAGGGGAGTAGAGAGACCCAGTACTTC. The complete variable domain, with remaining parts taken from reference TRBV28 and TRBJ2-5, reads DVKVTQSSRYLVKRTGEKVFLECVQDMDHENMFWYRQDPGLGLRLIYFSYDVKMKEKGDIPEGYSVSREKKERFSLILESASTNQTSMYLCASPPPQGSRETQYFGPGTRLLVL.